A single sample is the source of the 13 T cell receptor beta chains below, sequenced in a study of blood T cell repertoires in COVID-19. Using immunoSEQ multiplex PCR, the repertoire was profiled, and TCRdb retains in-frame clones only, with some absent. In the table there are under 250,000 clones, 85% of which are singletons. The sample was peripheral blood. These receptors originate from a woman in her seventies with COVID-19, enrolled during active disease.

The chain couples TRBV3-1 (or the pseudogene TRBV3-2) to TRBJ2-3, with TRBD2 matching over 8 bases. Trimming at V came to 5 bases and at J to 1 base, leaving 11 bases not matched to a gene. From germline, CDR1 is LGHDT and CDR2 YNNKEL (reference sequence). The CDR3 sequence is 17 residues long. CDR3 nucleotide sequence: TGTGCCAGCAGCAACGGCCAGCGGGGGCCGCGCACAGATACGCAGTATTTT. Protein sequence: CASSNGQRGPRTDTQYF.

A single count supports this clone. The rearrangement uses TRBV7-2 and TRBJ2-1; 7 nucleotides line up with TRBD2. Looked up from germline, CDR1 is SGHTA and CDR2 is FQGNSA. V lost 7 bases, J lost 1 base, and 13 bases stayed unmatched. The CDR3 covers 17 residues. The CDR3, as DNA: TGTGCCAGCACCCCAGCCTTAACTAGCGTTTCCTACAATGAGCAGTTCTTC. Protein: CASTPALTSVSYNEQFF.

The chain joins TRBV5-1 to TRBJ2-3; tentative D call: TRBD1 (5 bases). Trimming removed 0 bases from V and 4 bases from J, with 9 bases in between. Germline-derived CDR1 and CDR2 are SGHRS and YFSETQ. CDR3 length: 14 residues. CDR3 sequence: CASSLGAGPDTQYF. In DNA, the CDR3 is TGCGCCAGCAGCTTGGGGGCAGGGCCAGATACGCAGTATTTT.

In this sample, this clone turned up a few times. The chain couples TRBV7-2 to TRBJ1-5; D uncertain. Trimming pared 6 bases from V and 0 bases from J, leaving 12 bases between. This CDR3 region has 15 residues. The germline V gene encodes CDR1 SGHTA and CDR2 FQGNSA. The CDR3 loop reads CASSYSKDSNQPQHF. The CDR3 coding sequence is TGTGCCAGCAGTTACTCCAAAGATAGCAATCAGCCCCAGCATTTT. Together with reference TRBV7-2 and TRBJ1-5, the CDR3 gives the full variable domain: GAGVSQSPSNKVTEKGKDVELRCDPISGHTALYWYRQSLGQGLEFLIYFQGNSAPDKSGLPSDRFSAERTGGSVSTLTIQRTQQEDSAVYLCASSYSKDSNQPQHFGDGTRLSIL.

This rearrangement joins TRBV15 to TRBJ1-2; 9 nucleotides align to TRBD1. The CDR3 has 19 residues. The germline gives CDR1 LNHNV, CDR2 YYDKDF (reference sequence). With 0 bases clipped from V and 3 bases from J, the junction kept 14 bases outside the gene matches. CDR3 in amino acids: CATSRDYGTGTGLDYGYTF. CDR3 DNA: TGTGCCACCAGCAGAGATTACGGGACAGGGACGGGTTTGGACTATGGCTACACCTTC.

The genes are TRBV19 and TRBJ1-5, with 10 bases lining up with TRBD1. CDR1 is LNHDA, CDR2 SQIVND, per germline (reference sequence). CDR3 length: 15 amino acids. After removal of 3 bases from V and 5 bases from J, the junction contained 4 bases not matched to a gene. The CDR3 nucleotides read TGTGCCAGTAGTATTTATGGGACAGGGGATCAGCCCCAGCATTTT. Protein product: CASSIYGTGDQPQHF.

In the case of this clone: The same CDR3 is also encoded by other DNA sequences in this sample. This rearrangement joins TRBV19 to TRBJ1-1, with a tentative D call TRBD1 (5 bases). Trimming removed 2 bases at V and 1 base at J, with 8 bases between. Germline CDR1 is LNHDA and CDR2 is SQIVND (reference sequence). The CDR3 is 14 residues long. CDR3 sequence: CASSITGANTEAFF. For the CDR3, the DNA is TGTGCCAGTAGTATAACTGGGGCGAACACTGAAGCTTTCTTT.

The chain combines TRBV3-1 (or the pseudogene TRBV3-2) with TRBJ1-2; the match to TRBD1 covers 7 bases. Germline V gene data show CDR1 as LGHDT and CDR2 as YNNKEL (reference sequence). This CDR3 is 15 amino acids long. The ends lost 4 bases at V and 6 bases at J; junction bases unmatched: 11. CDR3 nucleotides: TGTGCCAGCAGCCTCTCACAGGGGAACAAGAATGGCTACACCTTC. Encoded protein: CASSLSQGNKNGYTF.

Here the CDR3 DNA reads TGCAGCGTTGAGGGGGGGGAGCCCTGGGCCTATGGCTACACCTTC. It yields the protein CSVEGGEPWAYGYTF. The chain uses TRBV29-1 and TRBJ1-2, with TRBD1 as a possible D gene (5 bases). The length of the CDR3 is 15 residues. V dropped 3 bases and J dropped 4 bases, with 18 bases sitting between them. The V gene's germline CDR1 is SQVTM and CDR2 ANQGSEA.

This chain joins TRBV7-8 and TRBJ1-3; D remains unclear. The CDR3 sequence is 16 residues long. V was trimmed by 1 base and J by 1 base, leaving 11 bases between them. In germline, CDR1 is SGHVS, CDR2 FQNEAQ. CDR3 sequence (DNA): TGTGCCAGCAGCTTAGTTAACAGCTTATCTGGAAACACCATATATTTT. Translation gives CASSLVNSLSGNTIYF.

This clone was counted between two and nine times. V and J are TRBV7-2 and TRBJ1-1; D might be TRBD1 (5 bases). Looked up from germline, CDR1 is SGHTA and CDR2 is FQGNSA. Between the trimmed V and J ends, which lost 1 base and 7 bases, there was a span of 19 bases. This CDR3 comprises 16 residues. CDR3 DNA sequence: TGTGCCAGCAGCTTAGTCGGCCCCAGGGCCTCCGATGAAGCTTTCTTT. It translates to CASSLVGPRASDEAFF.

This clone occurred a few times. J is TRBJ1-1 and V is TRBV19, with D unresolved. The V end lost 5 bases, the J end lost 3 bases, and 13 bases lay between the germline ends. The germline V gene has CDR1 LNHDA and CDR2 SQIVND (reference sequence). There are 14 residues in the CDR3. For the CDR3, the DNA is TGTGCCAGTAGTGACGGGAGTCCGGACACTGAAGCTTTCTTT. It is translated as CASSDGSPDTEAFF.

V and J are TRBV4-2 and TRBJ2-2, with TRBD1 matching 7 bases. The CDR3 is 16 residues long. Germline V gives CDR1 LGHNA, CDR2 YNFKEQ. J was trimmed by 5 bases and V by 1 base; bases with no gene match: 7. The chain's CDR3 is CASSQGQGSPTGELFF. The DNA of the CDR3 is TGTGCCAGCAGCCAAGGACAGGGTTCCCCAACCGGGGAGCTGTTTTTT.